The source of this T cell receptor (beta chain) is a study of T cell responses to AZD1222 COVID-19 vaccine. Turning to the study itself: Recipients boosted at about 4 weeks or about 12 weeks are pooled.

Germline loops: CDR1 KGHSH, CDR2 LQKENI. Trimming took off 3 bases at V and 5 bases at J, with 10 bases between the two ends. The CDR3 contains 13 residues. Findings of the study overall: The number of AZD1222 recipients seropositive at baseline was only 5 to 7. Increased Spike-specific TCR breadth and depth were observed after two AZD1222 doses. All repertoire sampling was performed exclusively after the peak T cell response.

Concerning this clone: The antigen is unknown.

Profiled with immunoSEQ multiplex PCR; TCRdb holds only in-frame clones, not every one. This sample yields 200,000 or so clones, of which around 92% are seen a single time; 7% to 9.5% belongs to the top ten. The chain has TRBV18 and TRBJ1-1; no reliable D call. The TCR comes from an adult in good health. Sequencing used peripheral blood, obtained on day 0 of AZD1222 vaccination. CDR3 sequence reads: CASSPNSGTEAFF. DNA of the CDR3: TGTGCCAGCTCACCGAACAGCGGGACTGAAGCTTTCTTT.